These 32 T cell receptor beta chains came from one sample sequenced in a study of control samples from healthy donors and cancer patients. Sequenced by immunoSEQ multiplex PCR; TCRdb stores in-frame clones only, minus some. The profile shows some 130,000 clones, over 85% of them singletons. What was sequenced was blood. These receptors all stem from a man under 40 in good health.

This clone was found once. The chain is built from TRBV7-9 and TRBJ2-1; 9 bases agree with TRBD2. The CDR3 runs 16 residues. Looked up from germline, CDR1 is SEHNR and CDR2 is FQNEAQ (reference sequence). Trimming took 4 bases from V and 8 from J; bases not matched to a gene: 12. CDR3 in DNA: TGTGCCAGCAGCTCGCTATGGAGCGGGGGGTTCGATGAGCAGTTCTTC. It specifies CASSSLWSGGFDEQFF. Using reference TRBV7-9 and TRBJ2-1 for the parts outside the CDR3, the full variable domain is DTGVSQNPRHKITKRGQNVTFRCDPISEHNRLYWYRQTLGQGPEFLTYFQNEAQLEKSRLLSDRFSAERPKGSFSTLEIQRTEQGDSAMYLCASSSLWSGGFDEQFFGPGTRLTVL.

This chain connects TRBV7-2 to TRBJ2-5, with 15 bases aligning to TRBD2. With V trimmed by 5 bases and J by 2 bases, 6 bases remained unmatched. The CDR3 contains 17 residues. Germline V gene data show CDR1 as SGHTA and CDR2 as FQGNSA. The CDR3 bases are TGTGCCAGCAGCCTGGGACTAGCGGGGGGCGATCAAGAGACCCAGTACTTC. It translates to CASSLGLAGGDQETQYF.

CDR3 residues: CASSQEEGDTIYF. The DNA of the CDR3 is TGCGCCAGCAGCCAAGAGGAGGGAGACACCATATATTTT. The chain couples TRBV4-1 to TRBJ1-3; unclear D gene. Trimming cost V 0 bases and J 8 bases, with 8 bases left between them. CDR1 is MGHRA, CDR2 YSYEKL, per germline. CDR3 length: 13 amino acids.

The rearrangement joins TRBV19 to TRBJ1-1, with D possibly TRBD1 on 5 matching bases. The CDR3 is 12 residues long. Germline CDR1 LNHDA, CDR2 SQIVND (reference sequence). Trimming took off 3 bases at V and 11 bases at J, with 13 bases between the two ends. The CDR3 loop reads CASSISGGVAFF. The CDR3, as DNA: TGTGCCAGTAGTATTTCGGGGGGTGTTGCTTTCTTT.

The rearrangement joins TRBV6-1 to TRBJ1-2, with 8 bases fitting TRBD1. The CDR3 has 14 amino acids. Germline values: CDR1 MNHNS, CDR2 SASEGT. The J segment lost 5 bases and the V segment lost 2 bases, leaving 4 bases of the junction unmatched. CDR3 sequence reads: CASSESGTGYGYTF. The CDR3 DNA is TGTGCCAGCAGTGAATCCGGGACAGGTTATGGCTACACCTTC.

V gene TRBV30 combines with J gene TRBJ1-1; D gene uncertain. V lost 3 bases, J lost 1 base, and 9 bases lay in between. The V gene's germline CDR1 is GTSNPN and CDR2 SVGIG (reference sequence). There are 13 residues in the CDR3. CDR3 protein: CAWRITENTEAFF. For the CDR3, the DNA is TGTGCCTGGAGAATCACAGAGAACACTGAAGCTTTCTTT. Full variable domain (missing parts from reference TRBV30 and TRBJ1-1): SQTIHQWPATLVQPVGSPLSLECTVEGTSNPNLYWYRQAAGRGLQLLFYSVGIGQISSEVPQNLSASRPQDRQFILSSKKLLLSDSGFYLCAWRITENTEAFFGQGTRLTVV.

The J gene is TRBJ1-1, the V gene TRBV29-1, with D possibly TRBD1 on 5 matching bases. The V end was cut by 7 bases, the J end by 1 base, with 16 bases between. The germline V gene encodes CDR1 SQVTM and CDR2 ANQGSEA. The CDR3 contains 14 residues. This CDR3 reads CSAQSAGWNTEAFF. In DNA form, the CDR3 reads TGCAGCGCCCAAAGCGCAGGGTGGAACACTGAAGCTTTCTTT. The variable domain in full, completed from reference TRBV29-1 and TRBJ1-1, reads SAVISQKPSRDICQRGTSLTIQCQVDSQVTMMFWYRQQPGQSLTLIATANQGSEATYESGFVIDKFPISRPNLTFSTLTVSNMSPEDSSIYLCSAQSAGWNTEAFFGQGTRLTVV.

V is TRBV3-1 (or the pseudogene TRBV3-2) and J is TRBJ1-1; no firm D call. CDR3 length: 14 residues. Germline V CDR1 and CDR2: LGHDT, YNNKEL (reference sequence). V lost 0 bases to trimming and J lost 1 base, with 6 bases between them. The CDR3, as DNA: TGTGCCAGCAGCCAAGACGTGGGGAACACTGAAGCTTTCTTT. Its translation is CASSQDVGNTEAFF.

CDR3 in amino acids: CASSLGGDGSYEQYF. The CDR3 DNA is TGCGCCAGCAGCTTGGGCGGGGACGGGTCCTACGAGCAGTACTTC. This chain uses TRBV5-1 with TRBJ2-7; weak D call: TRBD2 (6 bases). The V gene's germline CDR1 is SGHRS and CDR2 YFSETQ. This CDR3 spans 15 amino acids. The ends were cut back, 0 bases at V and 1 base at J, with 11 bases in the middle.

This clone was counted once. The V gene is TRBV29-1, the J gene TRBJ1-1; D may be TRBD1 (5 bases). V lost 3 bases and J 0 bases, leaving 11 bases between the germline ends. The CDR3 is made up of 14 amino acids. Germline values: CDR1 SQVTM, CDR2 ANQGSEA. The CDR3: CSVERGRVNTEAFF. CDR3 sequence (DNA): TGCAGCGTTGAGAGGGGCAGGGTGAACACTGAAGCTTTCTTT.

The rearrangement uses TRBV6-2 or TRBV6-3 and TRBJ2-5, with D tentatively TRBD1 (6 bases). Germline V gene sequence: CDR1 MNHEY, CDR2 SVGEGT. The CDR3 runs 14 residues. V was pared by 2 bases and J by 5 bases, with 12 bases between. CDR3 in DNA: TGTGCCAGCAGTTACCTCGGACAGTCTGAGACCCAGTACTTC. Translated: CASSYLGQSETQYF.

This chain connects TRBV13 to TRBJ2-1; D call uncertain. The CDR3 consists of 15 residues. Trimming pared 5 bases from V and 5 bases from J, leaving 16 bases between. CDR1 is PRHDT and CDR2 is FYEKMQ in the germline V gene (reference sequence). The CDR3 nucleotides read TGTGCCAGCAGCCCCGACCACTCCCCAGACAATGAGCAGTTCTTC. This translates into CASSPDHSPDNEQFF.

In DNA, the CDR3 is TGTGCCAGCAGCTTATACAGGGACCCAAATCAGCCCCAGCATTTT. It specifies CASSLYRDPNQPQHF. V is TRBV5-5 and J is TRBJ1-5; D possibly corresponds to TRBD1 (6 bases). With 2 bases removed from V and 4 bases from J, the gap between germline ends came to 13 bases. In germline, CDR1 is SGHKS, CDR2 YYEKEE (reference sequence). The CDR3 runs to 15 residues.

The CDR3 here is CASSLGGQGANQPQHF. The CDR3, as DNA: TGTGCCAGCAGTCTAGGGGGACAGGGGGCCAATCAGCCCCAGCATTTT. J is TRBJ1-5 and V is TRBV28; 12 bases are a match to TRBD1. V shed 5 bases, J shed 3 bases, and the junction held 5 bases outside the gene matches. The germline gives CDR1 MDHEN, CDR2 SYDVKM. The CDR3 contains 16 residues.

The V gene is TRBV24-1, the J gene TRBJ1-2; D unclear. This CDR3 has 12 residues. CDR1 is KGHDR, CDR2 SFDVKD, per germline. The V gene lost 4 bases and the J gene lost 8 bases, with 10 bases spanning the gap. CDR3 loop: CATSDPDKGYTF. The CDR3 region has the DNA TGTGCCACCAGTGACCCCGACAAGGGCTACACCTTC.

The gene calls are TRBV5-4 and TRBJ1-3; tentatively, D is TRBD1 (6 bases). The CDR3 consists of 17 residues. Germline V gene sequence: CDR1 SGHNT, CDR2 YYREEE (reference sequence). Between the trimmed V and J ends, which lost 0 bases and 0 bases, there was a span of 13 bases. DNA of the CDR3: TGTGCCAGCAGCTTGGGGCCCCGACAGGACTCTGGAAACACCATATATTTT. This sequence encodes CASSLGPRQDSGNTIYF.

Here the CDR3 reads CASRSDRGREKLFF. In DNA form, the CDR3 reads TGTGCCAGCAGATCCGACAGGGGGCGGGAAAAACTGTTTTTT. The chain is built from TRBV5-4 and TRBJ1-4; 10 bases match TRBD1. Germline CDR1 and CDR2: SGHNT and YYREEE (reference sequence). This CDR3 region has 14 residues. Germline trimming cut 5 bases from V and 8 bases from J; bases unmatched to any gene: 6.

This chain uses TRBV29-1 with TRBJ1-1; 10 bases fit TRBD1. Trimming removed 6 bases from V and 3 bases from J; junction bases left unmatched: 7. Per the germline V gene, CDR1 is SQVTM and CDR2 is ANQGSEA. CDR3 size: 14 residues. For the CDR3, the DNA is TGCAGCGTCAATCCGGGACAGGGGTACACTGAAGCTTTCTTT. This sequence encodes CSVNPGQGYTEAFF.

This rearrangement joins TRBV27 to TRBJ1-6, with a possible D match to TRBD1 (5 bases). Trimming stripped 3 bases from V and 3 bases from J, with 12 bases between. The CDR3 contains 16 residues. The germline gives CDR1 MNHEY, CDR2 SMNVEV (reference sequence). The CDR3 here is CASSFGRGNYNSPLHF. The CDR3 DNA follows: TGTGCCAGCAGTTTTGGGAGGGGAAACTATAATTCACCCCTCCACTTT.

The chain combines TRBV7-2 with TRBJ1-1, with D unclear. Trimming cost V 4 bases and J 4 bases, with 10 bases left between them. Per germline, CDR1 SGHTA and CDR2 FQGNSA. The CDR3 is 13 residues long. The CDR3 DNA reads TGTGCCAGCAGCTCCAGACACTCCACTGAAGCTTTCTTT. It specifies CASSSRHSTEAFF.

V usage is TRBV7-2 and J usage is TRBJ2-6, with D perhaps TRBD1 (8 bases). CDR1 and CDR2 (germline): SGHTA, FQGNSA. V was trimmed by 2 bases and J by 0 bases, leaving 14 bases between them. The CDR3 extends over 18 amino acids. The CDR3 here is CASSLSTGGGSGANVLTF. The CDR3 DNA sequence: TGTGCCAGCAGCTTATCTACAGGGGGGGGCTCTGGGGCCAACGTCCTGACTTTC.

J is TRBJ2-5 and V is TRBV5-4; 7 nucleotides align to TRBD2. The length of the CDR3 is 14 residues. The J segment lost 0 bases and the V segment lost 2 bases, leaving 1 base of the junction unmatched. The germline gives CDR1 SGHNT, CDR2 YYREEE (reference sequence). In DNA, the CDR3 is TGTGCCAGCAGCTTAGGACTAGACCAAGAGACCCAGTACTTC. The encoded protein is CASSLGLDQETQYF. Full variable domain (missing parts from reference TRBV5-4 and TRBJ2-5): ETGVTQSPTHLIKTRGQQVTLRCSSQSGHNTVSWYQQALGQGPQFIFQYYREEENGRGNFPPRFSGLQFPNYSSELNVNALELDDSALYLCASSLGLDQETQYFGPGTRLLVL.

V usage is TRBV6-1 and J usage is TRBJ2-5; the match to TRBD2 covers 13 bases. V was clipped by 2 bases and J by 8 bases; unmatched bases: 8. Germline V lookup: CDR1 MNHNS, CDR2 SASEGT. The CDR3 length is 16 residues. CDR3 bases: TGTGCCAGCAGTGAATCGACTAGCGGGGGGTTGAAAACCCAGTACTTC. This gives the protein CASSESTSGGLKTQYF.

V is TRBV7-8 and J is TRBJ2-5, with 8 nucleotides matching TRBD1. The V and J ends lost 5 bases and 5 bases, in that order; junction bases with no gene match: 10. The germline V gene encodes CDR1 SGHVS and CDR2 FQNEAQ. This CDR3 has 15 amino acids. The CDR3 is CASSQDRVSRETQYF. In DNA form, the CDR3 reads TGTGCCAGCAGCCAGGACAGGGTGTCGAGGGAGACCCAGTACTTC.

The chain links TRBV2 to TRBJ2-5; D is ambiguous. V lost 4 bases and J 2 bases, leaving 14 bases between the germline ends. Germline V gene data show CDR1 as SNHLY and CDR2 as FYNNEI. This CDR3 contains 15 residues. The DNA for the CDR3 is TGTGCCAGCAGTGTCTCGGGTACTAATCAAGAGACCCAGTACTTC. Residues: CASSVSGTNQETQYF.

The chain recombines TRBV18 with TRBJ2-3; 12 bases agree with TRBD2. Germline V gene lookup returns CDR1 KGHSH and CDR2 LQKENI. The CDR3 sequence is 17 residues long. The J segment lost 1 base and the V segment lost 3 bases, leaving 5 bases of the junction unmatched. The CDR3 DNA sequence: TGTGCCAGCTCACCGGTGGGACTAGCGGGCGGCACAGATACGCAGTATTTT. Translating gives CASSPVGLAGGTDTQYF.

This chain joins TRBV18 and TRBJ2-7; 7 nucleotides align to TRBD1. Per the germline V gene, CDR1 is KGHSH and CDR2 is LQKENI. This CDR3 spans 17 amino acids. The ends lost 3 bases at V and 7 bases at J; junction bases unmatched: 18. The CDR3 protein is CASSPTGTGAISGEQYF. CDR3 nucleotides: TGTGCCAGCTCACCCACAGGAACAGGGGCTATATCGGGAGAGCAGTACTTC.

V usage is TRBV11-2 and J usage is TRBJ2-1; 7 bases map to TRBD2. Trimming took 6 bases from V and 5 from J; bases not matched to a gene: 16. In germline, CDR1 is SGHAT, CDR2 FQNNGV. The CDR3 length is 17 residues. The CDR3 loop reads CASRPTSDPLKNNEQFF. The DNA of the CDR3 is TGTGCCAGCAGACCCACTAGCGACCCATTAAAAAACAATGAGCAGTTCTTC.

The rearrangement joins TRBV5-3 to TRBJ1-4; no definite D call. TRBV5-3 is an open reading frame whose function is uncertain. CDR3 length: 15 amino acids. Trimming stripped 6 bases from V and 2 bases from J, with 14 bases between. The CDR3 nucleotides are TGTGCCAGAATAGTTCGGGGTGGCACTAATGAAAAACTGTTTTTT. Its protein product is CARIVRGGTNEKLFF.

This chain connects TRBV7-9 to TRBJ1-4; D is undetermined. CDR1 and CDR2 from the germline V gene are SEHNR and FQNEAQ (reference sequence). The CDR3 covers 16 residues. The germline V and J ends were trimmed by 5 bases and 0 bases, with 13 bases remaining between them. The CDR3 region is CASSLRAPATNEKLFF. In DNA, the CDR3 is TGTGCCAGCAGCCTTCGGGCACCCGCAACTAATGAAAAACTGTTTTTT. The variable domain in full, completed from reference TRBV7-9 and TRBJ1-4, reads DTGVSQNPRHKITKRGQNVTFRCDPISEHNRLYWYRQTLGQGPEFLTYFQNEAQLEKSRLLSDRFSAERPKGSFSTLEIQRTEQGDSAMYLCASSLRAPATNEKLFFGSGTQLSVL.

V usage is TRBV5-1 and J usage is TRBJ2-5; TRBD2 might be the D (5 bases). This CDR3 has 12 amino acids. Germline assignment: CDR1 SGHRS and CDR2 YFSETQ. Trimming took off 0 bases at V and 9 bases at J, with 9 bases between the two ends. The CDR3 region has the DNA TGCGCCAGCAGCTTGGATGCGGAGGCCCAGTACTTC. It is translated as CASSLDAEAQYF.

V gene TRBV11-1 combines with J gene TRBJ2-3, with TRBD2 matching 8 bases. V trimming: 8 bases; J trimming: 4 bases; junction bases outside the gene matches: 8. Per germline, CDR1 SGHAT and CDR2 FQDESV (reference sequence). This CDR3 spans 14 amino acids. The CDR3 region has the DNA TGTGCCAGCGGCGGCGGGGGGCCCGCAGATACGCAGTATTTT. Its protein product is CASGGGGPADTQYF.